This entry describes one TCR beta chain. Its antigen is undetermined. Sequence at one end of the junction differs from germline and may be a read error. This sample was taken from a study of molecular identifiers for immune sequencing clone quantification. On the study more broadly: RNA from 20,000 or 100,000 naive CD8 cells was split five ways in replicates, with four sequenced. Study-level results: Clones exceeding 20 RNA copies carried over 97% of effector molecules but under 1% of naive-cell molecules.

TCRdb used MiXCR to reprocess the PCR reads, holding one entry per CDR3 protein. The sample lists approximately 500,000 distinct CDR3 sequences, about a fifth seen once, with 0.7% to 1% in the top ten. The germline CDR1 and CDR2 sequences are DFQATT and SNEGSKA (reference sequence). The CDR3 has 14 residues. Sorting captured naive CD8 T cells as CD8+CD4-CCR7+CD45RA+. This TCR derives from a human donor in good health. Some libraries in this study had Jurkat cell RNA spiked in. Sequencing was done on a sample of naive CD8+ T cells from blood, with Jurkat cell RNA spiked in. Subset defined: FACS-sorted CD8+CD4-CCR7+CD45RA+ naive T cells. The rearrangement joins TRBV20-1 to TRBJ2-7; 8 bases align to TRBD2. The CDR3 DNA is TGCGGTGCTAGAGATAGCGGGAACTCCTACGAGCAGTACTTC. Its protein product is CGARDSGNSYEQYF.